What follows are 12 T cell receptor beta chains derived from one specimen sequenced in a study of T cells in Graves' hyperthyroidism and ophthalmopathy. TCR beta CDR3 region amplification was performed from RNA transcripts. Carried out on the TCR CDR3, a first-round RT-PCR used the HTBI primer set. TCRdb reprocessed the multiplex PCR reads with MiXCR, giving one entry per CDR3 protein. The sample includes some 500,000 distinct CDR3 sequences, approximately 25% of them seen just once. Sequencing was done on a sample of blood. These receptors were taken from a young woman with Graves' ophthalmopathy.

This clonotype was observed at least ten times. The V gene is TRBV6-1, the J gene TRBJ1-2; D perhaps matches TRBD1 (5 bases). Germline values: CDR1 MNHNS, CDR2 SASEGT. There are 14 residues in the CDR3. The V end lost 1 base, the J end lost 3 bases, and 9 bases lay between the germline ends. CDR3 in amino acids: CASSEGGLYYGYTF. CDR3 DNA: TGTGCCAGCAGTGAAGGGGGACTTTACTATGGCTACACCTTC.

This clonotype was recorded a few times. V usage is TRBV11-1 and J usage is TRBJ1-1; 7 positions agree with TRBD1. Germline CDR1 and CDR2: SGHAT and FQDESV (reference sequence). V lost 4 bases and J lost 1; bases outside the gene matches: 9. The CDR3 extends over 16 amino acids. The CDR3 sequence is CASSSPTGTENTEAFF. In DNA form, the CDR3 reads TGTGCCAGCAGCTCGCCTACCGGGACAGAGAACACTGAAGCTTTCTTT.

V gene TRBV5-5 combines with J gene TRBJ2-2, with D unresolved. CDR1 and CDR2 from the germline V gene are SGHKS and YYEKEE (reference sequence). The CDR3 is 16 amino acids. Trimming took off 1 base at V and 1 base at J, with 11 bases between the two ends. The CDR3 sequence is CASSLKSVGNTGELFF. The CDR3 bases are TGTGCCAGCAGCTTGAAGTCGGTAGGGAACACCGGGGAGCTGTTTTTT.

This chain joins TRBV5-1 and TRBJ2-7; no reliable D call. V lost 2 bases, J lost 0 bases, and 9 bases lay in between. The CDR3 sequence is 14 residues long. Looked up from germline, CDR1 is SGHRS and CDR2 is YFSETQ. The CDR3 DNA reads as TGCGCCAGCAGCTTCGCGCAGTACTCCTACGAGCAGTACTTC. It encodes CASSFAQYSYEQYF.

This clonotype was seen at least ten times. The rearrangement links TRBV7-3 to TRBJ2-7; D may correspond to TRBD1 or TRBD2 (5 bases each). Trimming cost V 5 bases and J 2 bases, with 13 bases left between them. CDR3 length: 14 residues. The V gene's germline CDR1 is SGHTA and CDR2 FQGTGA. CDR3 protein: CASSTGTAPYEQYF. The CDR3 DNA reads TGTGCCAGCAGCACCGGGACGGCCCCCTACGAGCAGTACTTC.

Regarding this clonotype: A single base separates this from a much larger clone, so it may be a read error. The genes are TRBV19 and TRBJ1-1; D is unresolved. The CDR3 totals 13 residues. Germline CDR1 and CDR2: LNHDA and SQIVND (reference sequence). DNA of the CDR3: TGTGTCAGTAGTATCTCTGGAGAATATGAAGCTTTCTTT. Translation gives CVSSISGEYEAFF.

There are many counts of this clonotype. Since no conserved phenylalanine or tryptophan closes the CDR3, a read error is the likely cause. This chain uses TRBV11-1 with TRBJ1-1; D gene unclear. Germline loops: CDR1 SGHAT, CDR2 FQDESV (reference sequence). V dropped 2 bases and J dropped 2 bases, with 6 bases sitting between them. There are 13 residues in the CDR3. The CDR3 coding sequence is TGTGCCAGCAGCTTAAAGCGTAACACTGAAGCTTTCTCT. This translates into CASSLKRNTEAFS.

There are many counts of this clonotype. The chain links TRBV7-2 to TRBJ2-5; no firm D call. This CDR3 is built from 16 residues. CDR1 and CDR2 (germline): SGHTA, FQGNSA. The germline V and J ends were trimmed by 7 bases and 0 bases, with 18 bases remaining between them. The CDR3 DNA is TGTGCCAGCATAAAATCAGCCCTGCGGAACCAAGAGACCCAGTACTTC. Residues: CASIKSALRNQETQYF.

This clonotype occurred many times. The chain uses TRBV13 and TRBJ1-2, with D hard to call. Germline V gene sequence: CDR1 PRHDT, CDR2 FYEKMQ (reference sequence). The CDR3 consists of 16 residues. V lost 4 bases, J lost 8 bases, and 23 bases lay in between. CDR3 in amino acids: CASSSNDGEASYGYTF. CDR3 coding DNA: TGTGCCAGCAGCTCCAACGATGGAGAGGCGAGTTACGGCTACACCTTC. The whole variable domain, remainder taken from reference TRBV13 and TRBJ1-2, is AAGVIQSPRHLIKEKRETATLKCYPIPRHDTVYWYQQGPGQDPQFLISFYEKMQSDKGSIPDRFSAQQFSDYHSELNMSSLELGDSALYFCASSSNDGEASYGYTFGSGTRLTVV.

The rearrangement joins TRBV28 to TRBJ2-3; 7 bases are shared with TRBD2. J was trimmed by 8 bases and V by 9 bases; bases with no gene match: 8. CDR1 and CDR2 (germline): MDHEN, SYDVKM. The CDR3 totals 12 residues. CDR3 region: CASRWEGGTQYF. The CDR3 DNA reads TGTGCCAGTCGGTGGGAGGGCGGTACGCAGTATTTT.

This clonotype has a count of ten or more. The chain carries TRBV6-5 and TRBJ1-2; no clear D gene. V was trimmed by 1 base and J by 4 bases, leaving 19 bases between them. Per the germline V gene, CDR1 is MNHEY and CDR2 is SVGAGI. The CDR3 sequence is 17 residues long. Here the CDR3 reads CASSYYARATPSYGYTF. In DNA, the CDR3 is TGTGCCAGCAGTTACTACGCGCGGGCCACCCCTTCCTATGGCTACACCTTC.

CDR3 bases: TGTGCCAGCAGCTTAGTGGCTAGCGAGTACGAGCAGTACTTC. Amino acids: CASSLVASEYEQYF. V is TRBV7-2 and J is TRBJ2-7, with D perhaps matching TRBD2 (6 bases). Germline V gene data show CDR1 as SGHTA and CDR2 as FQGNSA. This CDR3 is 14 amino acids long. With 1 base removed from V and 4 bases from J, the gap between germline ends came to 11 bases. Filled out from reference TRBV7-2 and TRBJ2-7, the complete variable domain reads GAGVSQSPSNKVTEKGKDVELRCDPISGHTALYWYRQSLGQGLEFLIYFQGNSAPDKSGLPSDRFSAERTGGSVSTLTIQRTQQEDSAVYLCASSLVASEYEQYFGPGTRLTVT.